This T cell receptor (beta chain) is drawn from a study of beta chain features in type 1 diabetes. Points from the study as a whole: Cells expressing TCR highly could be over-represented by cDNA sequencing. Naive, central memory and Treg TCRB repertoires appeared more alike in patients than in healthy donors. All four CD4+ subsets from Type 1 diabetes patients carried moderately but significantly shorter TCRB CDR3s.

Comments on this clone: Its antigen is as yet unknown.

The CDR3 has 14 amino acids. Between the trimmed V and J ends, which lost 0 bases and 3 bases, there was a span of 9 bases. Germline V gene data show CDR1 as LGHNA and CDR2 as YSLEER. Researchers reported sorting CD4+ naive, central memory, regulatory and stem cell-like memory cells via CD45RO/CCR7/CD25/CD127/CD95/CD27. All of the isolated RNA was reverse transcribed, so expressed TCRB transcripts were sequenced. Produced via immunoSEQ multiplex PCR; TCRdb's table is partial and in-frame only. The sample holds about 650,000 clones; roughly an eighth are singletons and the top ten take around 0.12%. The receptor comes from a man under 40 with type 1 diabetes. The chain uses TRBV4-3 and TRBJ2-7; D might be TRBD2 (5 bases). Sequenced input: naive CD4+ T cells from blood. The CDR3 DNA sequence: TGCGCCAGCAGCCAAGAAACAAGCGGCTACGAGCAGTACTTC. Translated, it gives CASSQETSGYEQYF.